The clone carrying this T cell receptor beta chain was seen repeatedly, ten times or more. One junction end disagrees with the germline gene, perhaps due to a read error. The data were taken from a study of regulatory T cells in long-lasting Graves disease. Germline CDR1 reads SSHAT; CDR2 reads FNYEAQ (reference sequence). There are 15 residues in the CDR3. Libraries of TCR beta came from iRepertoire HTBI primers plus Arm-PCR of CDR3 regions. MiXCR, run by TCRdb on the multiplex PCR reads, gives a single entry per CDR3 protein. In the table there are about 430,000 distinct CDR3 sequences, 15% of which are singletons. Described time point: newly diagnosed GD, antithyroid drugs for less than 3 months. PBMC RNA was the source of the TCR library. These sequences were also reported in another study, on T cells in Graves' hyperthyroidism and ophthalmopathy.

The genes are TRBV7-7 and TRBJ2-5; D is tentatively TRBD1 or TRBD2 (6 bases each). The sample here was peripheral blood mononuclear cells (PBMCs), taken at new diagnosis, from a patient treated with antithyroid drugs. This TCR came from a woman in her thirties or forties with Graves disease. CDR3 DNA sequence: TGTGCTAGCAGCTACGGCAGGGGACTCCAAGAGACCCAGTACTTC. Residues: CASSYGRGLQETQYF.